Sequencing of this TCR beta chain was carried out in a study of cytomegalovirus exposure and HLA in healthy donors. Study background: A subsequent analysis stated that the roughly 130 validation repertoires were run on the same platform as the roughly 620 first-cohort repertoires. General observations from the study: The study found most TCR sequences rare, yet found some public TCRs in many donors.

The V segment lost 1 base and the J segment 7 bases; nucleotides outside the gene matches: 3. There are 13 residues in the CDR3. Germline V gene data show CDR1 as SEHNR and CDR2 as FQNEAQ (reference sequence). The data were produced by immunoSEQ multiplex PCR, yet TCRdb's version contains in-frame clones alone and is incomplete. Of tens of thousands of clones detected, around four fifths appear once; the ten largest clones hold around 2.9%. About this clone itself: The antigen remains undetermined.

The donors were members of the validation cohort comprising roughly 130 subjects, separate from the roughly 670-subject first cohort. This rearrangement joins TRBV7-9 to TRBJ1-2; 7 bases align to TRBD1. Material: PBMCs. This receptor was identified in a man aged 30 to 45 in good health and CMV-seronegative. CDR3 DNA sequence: TGTGCCAGCAGCTTAGGCGCAGGGGGTGGCTACACCTTC. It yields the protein CASSLGAGGGYTF.